This T cell receptor (beta chain) was retrieved from a study of blood T cells in healthy people across ages. Findings and limits, study-wide: Strong correlation linked observed beta diversity and percent naive T cells.

Per-sample yields of isolated PBMCs were at least 7 million. This clonotype turned up a few times. Its antigen is still unknown. Alongside a J-beta primer mix, a sample-barcoded 5' primer served in a second PCR lasting roughly 7 to 11 cycles. TCRdb recomputed calls from the 5' RACE reads with MiXCR, one row per CDR3 protein. The profile covers about 1.8 million distinct CDR3 sequences, with roughly 52% appearing a single time and 2.1% taken by the ten largest. V gave up 4 bases and J gave up 5 bases, with 11 bases separating them. The length of the CDR3 is 13 residues. CDR1 and CDR2 (germline): SGHAT, FQNNGV.

This receptor was obtained from a woman aged 40 to 55 in good health. Sequenced input: blood. The chain has TRBV11-2 and TRBJ2-5; D is uncertain. For the CDR3, the DNA is TGTGCCAGCAGCTCTGGTTCGGCGGAGACCCAGTACTTC. Protein sequence: CASSSGSAETQYF.